This entry is about one T cell receptor beta chain. Molecular barcoding with unique molecular identifiers was used for the TCRbeta library. TCRdb re-derived calls from the PCR reads in MiXCR, one entry per CDR3 protein. The repertoire consists of about 240,000 distinct CDR3 sequences, with around 12% occurring once and the leading ten covering roughly 2.8%. These data are taken from a study of T-cell reconstitution after alpha-beta-depleted transplantation in children. The sequenced sample was PBMCs from the stem cell graft donor, obtained from the stem cell graft. The origin of this receptor is a human donor who donated a stem cell graft to a child with acute lymphoblastic leukemia.

CDR3 residues: CASSQDGRAGADEQFF. For the CDR3, the DNA is TGCGCCAGCAGCCAGGATGGGAGAGCGGGGGCGGATGAGCAGTTCTTC. The genes are TRBV4-1 and TRBJ2-1, with TRBD2 matching over 8 bases. CDR1 MGHRA and CDR2 YSYEKL come from the germline V gene. V lost 3 bases, J lost 8 bases, and 12 bases stayed unmatched. This CDR3 region has 16 residues.